The rows below give T cell receptor beta chains drawn from one sample of a study of T cells in Graves' hyperthyroidism and ophthalmopathy. In TCRdb, the multiplex PCR reads were re-called with MiXCR into one record per CDR3 protein. The table includes about 290,000 distinct CDR3 sequences, 13% detected once. Sequences were obtained from blood. These receptors were obtained from a woman in her twenties or thirties with Graves' hyperthyroidism that later progressed to Graves' ophthalmopathy. CDR3s include the opening cysteine and the closing phenylalanine or tryptophan. The D gene is left open where the match is weak. Not every row has a clone size; where given, it reads once, few, many or a size class.

CDR3: CASSHGTALREQYF
DNA: TGTGCCAGCAGTCACGGGACGGCCCTCAGGGAGCAGTACTTC
size: many
D: NA
V: TRBV6-1
J: TRBJ2-7

CDR3: CSLVVWTASKYNEQFF
DNA: TGCAGCCTTGTGGTCTGGACAGCTTCTAAATACAATGAGCAGTTCTTC
size: NA
D: NA
V: TRBV29-1
J: TRBJ2-1

CDR3: CSVLRTGTYYGYTF
DNA: TGCAGCGTCCTAAGGACAGGGACATACTATGGCTACACCTTC
size: NA
D: TRBD1
V: TRBV29-1
J: TRBJ1-2

CDR3: CASSLRVTTGRTEAFF
DNA: TGTGCCAGCAGTCTACGGGTAACGACCGGGCGGACTGAAGCTTTCTTT
size: many
D: NA
V: TRBV6-2/TRBV6-3
J: TRBJ1-1

CDR3: CASSSRDGNTGELFF
DNA: TGCGCCAGCAGCTCCCGGGACGGTAACACCGGGGAGCTGTTTTTT
size: many
D: NA
V: TRBV5-1
J: TRBJ2-2

CDR3: CASSLGPLGERSSYNEQFF
DNA: TGTGCCAGCAGCTTAGGGCCCTTAGGTGAGCGGAGCTCCTACAATGAGCAGTTCTTC
size: many
D: NA
V: TRBV7-9
J: TRBJ2-1

CDR3: CASSPGTSGSEQYF
DNA: TGTGCCAGCAGCCCCGGGACTAGCGGGAGTGAGCAGTACTTC
size: once
D: TRBD2
V: TRBV5-4
J: TRBJ2-7

CDR3: CATGTSENTGELFF
DNA: TGTGCCACCGGAACATCAGAGAACACCGGGGAGCTGTTTTTT
size: NA
D: NA
V: TRBV24-1
J: TRBJ2-2

CDR3: CASSLLPPGVGTGELFF
DNA: TGTGCCAGCAGTTTATTGCCCCCCGGGGTGGGCACCGGGGAGCTGTTTTTT
size: many
D: NA
V: TRBV27
J: TRBJ2-2

CDR3: CASSLAVSGATDTQYF
DNA: TGTGCCAGCAGTTTAGCTGTCAGCGGGGCTACAGATACGCAGTATTTT
size: many
D: TRBD2
V: TRBV12-3/TRBV12-4
J: TRBJ2-3

CDR3: CASSFPGLVDEQYF
DNA: TGCGCCAGCAGCTTCCCCGGACTGGTTGACGAGCAGTACTTC
size: few
D: NA
V: TRBV5-1
J: TRBJ2-7